Listed below are T cell receptor beta chains from one sample, sequenced in a study. TCRdb re-called the RT-PCR reads through MiXCR, storing one row per CDR3 protein. The top ten hold about 3.9% of the sample, which has approximately 720,000 distinct CDR3 sequences, 13% to 15% seen once. Sequencing was carried out using memory CD4+ T cells from blood. The receptor set was obtained from a female donor in good health, serving as a healthy control. Each CDR3 is given without its conserved first and last residue. Clone size is stated in some rows and not others, as once, few, many or a class when expanded.

abundance,j_gene,v_gene,len,CDR3aa
many,TRBJ2-2,TRBV7-3,14,ASSPRGTANTGELF
-,TRBJ1-5,TRBV6-5,11,ASSRGHNQPQH
-,TRBJ2-3,TRBV12-3/TRBV12-4,13,ASSGGMVGTDTQY
many,TRBJ1-6,TRBV6-5,14,ASSTRTGDGGSPLH
-,TRBJ2-1,TRBV24-1,15,ATSDFLSGPSYNEQF
few,TRBJ2-1,TRBV12-3/TRBV12-4,13,ASSYLAREPNEQF
-,TRBJ2-5,TRBV9,13,ASSDLGQPQETQY
few,TRBJ1-3,TRBV7-2,11,ASSSDPNNAIY
-,TRBJ2-7,TRBV29-1,13,SVDSRTGGFNEQY
few,TRBJ1-1,TRBV7-3,11,ASSSSQGTEAF
-,TRBJ2-3,TRBV20-1,14,SASPIGTEGTDTQY
many,TRBJ1-2,TRBV27,13,ASSKGTGNNYGYT
many,TRBJ1-2,TRBV12-3/TRBV12-4,9,ASSLRGGYT
few,TRBJ2-2,TRBV3-1,14,ASSQAGGRVTGELF
once,TRBJ2-7,TRBV2,13,ASTPEGWTFGEQY
-,TRBJ2-1,TRBV5-6,13,ASSAGLLHYNEQF
-,TRBJ2-1,TRBV9,12,ASSDTRADNEQF
many,TRBJ2-1,TRBV7-9,13,ASSSKTRTMIEQF
few,TRBJ2-7,TRBV28,12,ASSSGTPAYEQY
-,TRBJ1-1,TRBV20-1,11,SASSGGDTEAF
many,TRBJ2-7,TRBV29-1,12,SVGGTGAGSEQY
many,TRBJ2-5,TRBV29-1,11,SFSGGPKETQY
-,TRBJ1-4,TRBV5-1,13,ASSFLGQGDEKLF
few,TRBJ2-5,TRBV9,12,ASSDHAGGETQY
few,TRBJ1-3,TRBV7-2,12,ASSLYRGGNTIY
few,TRBJ2-1,TRBV9,14,ASSGQDYPPYNEQF
-,TRBJ2-1,TRBV6-6,14,ASSSSGGGGRNEQF
many,TRBJ2-1,TRBV6-6,13,ASIATSGSYNEQF
-,TRBJ2-1,TRBV3-1,11,ATSRQGGFEQF
few,TRBJ1-5,TRBV7-2,10,ASSLFNQPQH
-,TRBJ1-3,TRBV7-2,14,ASSLGVGSSGNTIY
few,TRBJ1-6,TRBV5-5,13,ASSPGTTNNSPLH
many,TRBJ2-7,TRBV30,10,AWSDTDYEQY
many,TRBJ2-5,TRBV6-5,13,ASSLRQGRRETQY
few,TRBJ2-7,TRBV20-1,10,SARDALWEQY
-,TRBJ2-7,TRBV3-1,12,ASSLAGGPEEQY
few,TRBJ2-7,TRBV11-2,14,ASSPSGRGNTYEQY
-,TRBJ2-7,TRBV5-6,10,ASSLVVGEQY
-,TRBJ1-1,TRBV20-1,13,SATAGQGANTEAF
many,TRBJ2-7,TRBV10-3,14,AINRREVGPSYEQY
few,TRBJ1-1,TRBV6-6,15,ASTARQGDASNTEAF
-,TRBJ1-5,TRBV20-1,12,SASTGGACQPQH